The following is a T cell receptor (beta chain) sequence with its context. These data are taken from a study of T cells in tuberculosis. Measured with immunoSEQ multiplex PCR; TCRdb has only the in-frame clones, and not every one. Among 25,000 to 35,000 clones listed, just over 90% were seen once. The sample's time point: new active TB diagnosis, blood taken before or within 7 days of starting treatment. This specimen consisted of PBMCs, obtained at tuberculosis diagnosis. The receptor was isolated from an adult with tuberculosis. Some clones in this sample may be carry-over from other donors' samples.

The CDR3 DNA reads TGTGCCAGCAGCCAAGGTGCGGGGGGCGGTGGTTCACCCCTCCACTTT. This translates into CASSQGAGGGGSPLHF. The rearrangement joins TRBV4-2 to TRBJ1-6; tentative D call: TRBD1 (6 bases). Looked up from germline, CDR1 is LGHNA and CDR2 is YNFKEQ. The V gene lost 1 base and the J gene lost 9 bases, with 16 bases spanning the gap. CDR3 size: 16 residues.